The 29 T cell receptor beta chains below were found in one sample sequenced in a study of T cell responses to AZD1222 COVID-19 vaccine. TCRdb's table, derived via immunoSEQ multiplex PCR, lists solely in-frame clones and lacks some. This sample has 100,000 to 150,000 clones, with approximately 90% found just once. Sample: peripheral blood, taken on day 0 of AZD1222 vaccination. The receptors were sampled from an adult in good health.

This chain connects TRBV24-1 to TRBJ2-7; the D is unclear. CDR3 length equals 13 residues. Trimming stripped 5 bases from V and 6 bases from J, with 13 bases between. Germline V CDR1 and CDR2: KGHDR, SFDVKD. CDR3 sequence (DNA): TGTGCCACCAGTGGTAATCTGGTCGGCGAGCAGTACTTC. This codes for CATSGNLVGEQYF.

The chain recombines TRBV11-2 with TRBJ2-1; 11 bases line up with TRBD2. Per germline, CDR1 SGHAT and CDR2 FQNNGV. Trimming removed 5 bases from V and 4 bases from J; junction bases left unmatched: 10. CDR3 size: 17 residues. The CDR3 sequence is CASSGQLAGVVYNEQFF. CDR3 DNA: TGTGCCAGCAGCGGGCAACTAGCGGGAGTTGTTTACAATGAGCAGTTCTTC.

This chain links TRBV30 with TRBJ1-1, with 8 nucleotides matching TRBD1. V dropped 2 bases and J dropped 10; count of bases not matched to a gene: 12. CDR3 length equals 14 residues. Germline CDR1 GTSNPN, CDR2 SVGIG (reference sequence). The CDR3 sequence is CAWSPLTGEAGAFF. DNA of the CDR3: TGTGCCTGGAGTCCCCTGACAGGGGAAGCTGGAGCTTTCTTT.

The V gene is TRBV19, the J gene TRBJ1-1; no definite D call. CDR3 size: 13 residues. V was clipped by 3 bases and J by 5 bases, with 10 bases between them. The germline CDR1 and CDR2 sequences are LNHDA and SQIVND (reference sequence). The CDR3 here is CASSIPSGTEAFF. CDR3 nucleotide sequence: TGTGCCAGTAGTATCCCCTCGGGAACTGAAGCTTTCTTT.

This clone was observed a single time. The CDR3 loop reads CASSSGASYGYTF. The CDR3 DNA reads TGTGCCAGCAGCTCCGGGGCTAGCTATGGCTACACCTTC. This rearrangement joins TRBV5-5 to TRBJ1-2, with D possibly being TRBD1 (5 bases). Germline V gene data show CDR1 as SGHKS and CDR2 as YYEKEE (reference sequence). CDR3 length: 13 residues. Between the trimmed V and J ends, which lost 3 bases and 4 bases, there was a span of 10 bases.

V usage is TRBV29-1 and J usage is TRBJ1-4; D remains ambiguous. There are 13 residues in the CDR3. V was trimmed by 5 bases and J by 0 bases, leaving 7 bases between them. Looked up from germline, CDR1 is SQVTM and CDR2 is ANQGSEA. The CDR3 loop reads CSVRGSTNEKLFF. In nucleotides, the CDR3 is TGCAGCGTTCGGGGATCAACTAATGAAAAACTGTTTTTT.

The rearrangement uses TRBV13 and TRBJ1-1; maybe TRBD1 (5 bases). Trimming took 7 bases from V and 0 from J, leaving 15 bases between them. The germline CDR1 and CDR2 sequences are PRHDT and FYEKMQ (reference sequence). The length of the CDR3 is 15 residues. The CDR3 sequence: CASMPAGHMNTEAFF. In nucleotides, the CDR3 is TGTGCCAGCATGCCGGCAGGGCATATGAACACTGAAGCTTTCTTT.

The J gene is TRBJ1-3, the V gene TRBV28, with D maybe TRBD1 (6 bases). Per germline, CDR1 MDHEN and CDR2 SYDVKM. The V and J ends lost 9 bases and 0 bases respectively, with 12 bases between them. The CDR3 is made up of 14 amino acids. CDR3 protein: CASEKGGSGNTIYF. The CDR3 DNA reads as TGTGCCAGTGAAAAAGGGGGCTCTGGAAACACCATATATTTT.

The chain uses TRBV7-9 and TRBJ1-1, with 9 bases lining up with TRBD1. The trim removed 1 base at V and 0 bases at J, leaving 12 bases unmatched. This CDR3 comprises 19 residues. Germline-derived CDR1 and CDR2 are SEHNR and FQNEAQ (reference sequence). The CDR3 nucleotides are TGTGCCAGCAGCTTAGTGAGGGCCGGGACAGGGCGTTTGAACACTGAAGCTTTCTTT. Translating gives CASSLVRAGTGRLNTEAFF.

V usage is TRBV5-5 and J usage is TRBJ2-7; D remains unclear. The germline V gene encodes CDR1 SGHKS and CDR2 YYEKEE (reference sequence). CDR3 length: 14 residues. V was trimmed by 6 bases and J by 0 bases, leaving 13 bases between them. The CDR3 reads CASTVAPSSYEQYF. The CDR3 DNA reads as TGTGCCAGCACCGTGGCACCAAGCTCCTACGAGCAGTACTTC.

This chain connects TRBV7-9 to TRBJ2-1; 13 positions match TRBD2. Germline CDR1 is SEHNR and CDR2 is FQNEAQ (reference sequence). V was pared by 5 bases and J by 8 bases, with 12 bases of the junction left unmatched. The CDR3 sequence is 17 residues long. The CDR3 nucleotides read TGTGCCAGCAGCCGCAGGGTGACTAGCGGGAGGATCGATGAGCAGTTCTTC. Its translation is CASSRRVTSGRIDEQFF.

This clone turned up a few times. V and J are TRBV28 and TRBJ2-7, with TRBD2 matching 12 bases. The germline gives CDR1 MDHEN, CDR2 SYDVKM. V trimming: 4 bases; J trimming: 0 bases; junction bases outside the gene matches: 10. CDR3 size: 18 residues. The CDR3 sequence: CASSWVGLAGPSSYEQYF. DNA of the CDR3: TGTGCCAGCAGTTGGGTGGGACTAGCGGGTCCAAGCTCCTACGAGCAGTACTTC.

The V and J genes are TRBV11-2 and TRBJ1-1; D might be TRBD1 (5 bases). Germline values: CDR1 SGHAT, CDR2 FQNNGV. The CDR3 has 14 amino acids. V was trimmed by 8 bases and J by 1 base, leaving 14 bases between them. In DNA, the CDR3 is TGTGCCAGCGCTCCTAGGGGCAGGAACACTGAAGCTTTCTTT. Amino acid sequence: CASAPRGRNTEAFF.

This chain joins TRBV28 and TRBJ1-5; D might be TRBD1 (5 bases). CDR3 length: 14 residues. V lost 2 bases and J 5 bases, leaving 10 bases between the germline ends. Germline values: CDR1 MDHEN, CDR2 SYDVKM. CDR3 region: CASSLGGTDQPQHF. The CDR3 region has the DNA TGTGCCAGCAGTTTAGGGGGGACGGATCAGCCCCAGCATTTT.

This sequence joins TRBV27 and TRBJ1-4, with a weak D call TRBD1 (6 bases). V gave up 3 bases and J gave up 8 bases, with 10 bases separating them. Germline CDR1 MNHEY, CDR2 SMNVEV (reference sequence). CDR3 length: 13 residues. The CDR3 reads CASSLGGREKLFF. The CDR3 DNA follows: TGTGCCAGCAGTTTGGGGGGGCGCGAAAAACTGTTTTTT.

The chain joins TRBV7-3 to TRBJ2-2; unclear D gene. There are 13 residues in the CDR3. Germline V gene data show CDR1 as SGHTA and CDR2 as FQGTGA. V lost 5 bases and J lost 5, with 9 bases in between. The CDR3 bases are TGTGCCAGCAGCCCTCGGATGACCGGGGAGCTGTTTTTT. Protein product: CASSPRMTGELFF.

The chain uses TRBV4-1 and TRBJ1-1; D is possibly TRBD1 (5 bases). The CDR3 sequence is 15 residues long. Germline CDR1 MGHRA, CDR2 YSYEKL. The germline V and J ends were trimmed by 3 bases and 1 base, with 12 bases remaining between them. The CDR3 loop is CASSQGDPWNTEAFF. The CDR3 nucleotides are TGCGCCAGCAGCCAGGGGGACCCCTGGAACACTGAAGCTTTCTTT.

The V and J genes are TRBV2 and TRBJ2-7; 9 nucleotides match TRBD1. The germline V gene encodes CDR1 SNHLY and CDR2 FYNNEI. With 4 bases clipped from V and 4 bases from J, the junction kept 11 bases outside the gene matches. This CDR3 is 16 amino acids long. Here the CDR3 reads CASSVTTGGEDYEQYF. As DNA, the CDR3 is TGTGCCAGCAGTGTGACGACAGGGGGTGAAGATTACGAGCAGTACTTC.

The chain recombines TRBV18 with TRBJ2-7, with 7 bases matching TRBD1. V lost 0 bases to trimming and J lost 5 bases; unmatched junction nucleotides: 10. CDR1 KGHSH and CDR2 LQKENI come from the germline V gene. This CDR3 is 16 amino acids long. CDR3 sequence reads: CASSPPLGTDPNEQYF. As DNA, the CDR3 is TGTGCCAGCTCACCACCTCTGGGGACAGATCCTAACGAGCAGTACTTC.

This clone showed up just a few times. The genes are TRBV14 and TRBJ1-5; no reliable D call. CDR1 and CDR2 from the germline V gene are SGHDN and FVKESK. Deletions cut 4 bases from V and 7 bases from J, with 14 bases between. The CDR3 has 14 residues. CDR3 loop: CASSPRSLGQPQHF. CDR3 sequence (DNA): TGTGCCAGCAGCCCGCGGTCCCTCGGGCAGCCCCAGCATTTT.

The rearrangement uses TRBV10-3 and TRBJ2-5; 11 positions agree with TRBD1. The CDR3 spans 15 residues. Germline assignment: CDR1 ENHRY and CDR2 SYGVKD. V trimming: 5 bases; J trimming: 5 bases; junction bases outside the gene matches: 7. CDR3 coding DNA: TGTGCCATCAGTCCCGGGACAGGGGGGGTGGAGACCCAGTACTTC. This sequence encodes CAISPGTGGVETQYF.

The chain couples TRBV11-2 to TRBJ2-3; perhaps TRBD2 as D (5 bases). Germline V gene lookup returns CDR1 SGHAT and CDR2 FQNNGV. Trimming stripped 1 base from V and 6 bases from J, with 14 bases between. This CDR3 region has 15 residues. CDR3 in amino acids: CASSLARLAWDTQYF. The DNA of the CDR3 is TGTGCCAGCAGCTTAGCGCGGCTAGCCTGGGATACGCAGTATTTT.

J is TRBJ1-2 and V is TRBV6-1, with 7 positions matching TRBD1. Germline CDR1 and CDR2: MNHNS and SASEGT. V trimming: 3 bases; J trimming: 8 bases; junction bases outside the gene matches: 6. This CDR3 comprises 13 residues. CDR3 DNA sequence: TGTGCCAGCAGTGAGTACAGGGGAGGCGGCTACACCTTC. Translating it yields CASSEYRGGGYTF.

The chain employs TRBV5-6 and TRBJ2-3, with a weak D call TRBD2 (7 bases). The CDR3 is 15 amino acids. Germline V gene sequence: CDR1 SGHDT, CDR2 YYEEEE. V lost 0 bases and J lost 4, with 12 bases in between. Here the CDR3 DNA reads TGTGCCAGCAGCTTGGATGGCGGGGGCCCAGATACGCAGTATTTT. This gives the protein CASSLDGGGPDTQYF.

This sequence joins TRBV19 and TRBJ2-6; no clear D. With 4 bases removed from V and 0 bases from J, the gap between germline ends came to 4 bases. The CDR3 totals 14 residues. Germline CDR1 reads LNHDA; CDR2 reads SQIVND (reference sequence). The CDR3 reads CASSTSSGANVLTF. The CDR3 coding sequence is TGTGCCAGTAGTACGAGCTCTGGGGCCAACGTCCTGACTTTC.

The CDR3 region is CASSPMGQRIINEQFF. CDR3 DNA sequence: TGTGCCAGCAGCCCCATGGGACAGAGAATAATCAATGAGCAGTTCTTC. The gene calls are TRBV11-3 and TRBJ2-1; 7 positions agree with TRBD1. The CDR3 spans 16 residues. The trim removed 5 bases at V and 6 bases at J, leaving 13 bases unmatched. Germline V CDR1 and CDR2: SGHNT, YENEEA.

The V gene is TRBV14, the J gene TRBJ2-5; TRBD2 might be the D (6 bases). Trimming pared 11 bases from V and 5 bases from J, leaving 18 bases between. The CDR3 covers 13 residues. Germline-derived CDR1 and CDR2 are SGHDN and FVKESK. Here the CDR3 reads CAYRRGVSETQYF. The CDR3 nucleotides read TGTGCCTATAGGAGGGGCGTCTCTGAGACCCAGTACTTC.

The CDR3 is CAISEGAPTPEQFF. CDR3 DNA: TGTGCCATCAGCGAGGGGGCCCCGACTCCTGAGCAGTTCTTC. V and J are TRBV10-3 and TRBJ2-1, with 7 bases lining up with TRBD1. J gave up 9 bases and V 6 bases, and 11 bases lay outside the gene matches. There are 14 residues in the CDR3. CDR1 is ENHRY, CDR2 SYGVKD, per germline.

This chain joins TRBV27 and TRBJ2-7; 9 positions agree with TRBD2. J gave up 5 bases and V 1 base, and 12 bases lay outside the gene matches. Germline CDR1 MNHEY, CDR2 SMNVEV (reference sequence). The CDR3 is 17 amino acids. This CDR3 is CASSLLASGTLGDEQYF. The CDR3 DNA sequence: TGTGCCAGCAGTTTATTGGCTAGCGGGACCCTAGGGGACGAGCAGTACTTC.